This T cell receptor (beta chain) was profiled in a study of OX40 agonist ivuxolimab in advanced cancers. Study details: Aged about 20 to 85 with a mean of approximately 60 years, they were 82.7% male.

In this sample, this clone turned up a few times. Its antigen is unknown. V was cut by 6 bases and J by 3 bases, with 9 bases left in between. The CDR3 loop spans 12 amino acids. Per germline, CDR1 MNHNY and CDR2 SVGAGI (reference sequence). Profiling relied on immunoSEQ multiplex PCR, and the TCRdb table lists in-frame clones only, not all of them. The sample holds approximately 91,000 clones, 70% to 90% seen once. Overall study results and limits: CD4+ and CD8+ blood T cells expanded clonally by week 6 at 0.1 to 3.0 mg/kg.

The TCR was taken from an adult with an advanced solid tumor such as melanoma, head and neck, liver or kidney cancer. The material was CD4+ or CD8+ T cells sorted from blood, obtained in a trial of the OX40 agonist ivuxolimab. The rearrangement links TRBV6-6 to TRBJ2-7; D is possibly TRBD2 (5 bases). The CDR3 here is CASRDWGYEQYF. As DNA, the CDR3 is TGTGCCAGCAGGGACTGGGGCTACGAGCAGTACTTC.